Listed here are 15 T cell receptor beta chains from one sample, sequenced in a study of blood T cell repertoires in COVID-19. TCRdb's copy holds only in-frame clones and misses some; the assay was immunoSEQ multiplex PCR. Seen here are about 270,000 clones, 80% to 95% observed once, and the top ten hold about 3%. Material for sequencing was PBMCs or T cells enriched from blood (not recorded which). The receptor source for this set is a man aged 40-49 years who had been exposed to COVID-19.

The chain couples TRBV30 to TRBJ1-1; 8 nucleotides align to TRBD1. This CDR3 spans 13 amino acids. Trimming at V came to 0 bases and at J to 9 bases, leaving 6 bases not matched to a gene. The germline V gene encodes CDR1 GTSNPN and CDR2 SVGIG (reference sequence). CDR3 region: CAWSVGQGTKAFF. CDR3 nucleotides: TGTGCCTGGAGTGTAGGACAGGGCACGAAAGCTTTCTTT.

This rearrangement joins TRBV15 to TRBJ1-4; 9 nucleotides align to TRBD1. This CDR3 has 14 amino acids. J gave up 8 bases and V 6 bases, and 7 bases lay outside the gene matches. Germline V lookup: CDR1 LNHNV, CDR2 YYDKDF (reference sequence). The CDR3 nucleotides are TGTGCCACCAGAGATGGGACAGGGCGGGAAAAACTGTTTTTT. It translates to CATRDGTGREKLFF.

The rearrangement links TRBV21-1 to TRBJ2-7; TRBD2, the table's D call, was not compared with the DNA. TRBV21-1 corresponds to a pseudogene. The CDR3 consists of 14 residues. For the CDR3, the DNA is TGTGCCAGCAGCAAAGCAGTTGCCGGTCGCCGGTCGTACTTC. Amino acid sequence: CASSKAVAGRRSYF.

The CDR3 DNA reads as TGTGCCAGCAGGCGGAAGAACTCTGGGGCCAACGTCCTGACTTTC. This encodes CASRRKNSGANVLTF. This chain joins TRBV28 and TRBJ2-6; no clear D gene. Trimming pared 6 bases from V and 0 bases from J, leaving 9 bases between. CDR1 and CDR2 from the germline V gene are MDHEN and SYDVKM. This CDR3 region has 15 residues.

V and J are TRBV19 and TRBJ1-1; 7 bases are shared with TRBD1. CDR3 length: 11 residues. J lost 10 bases, V lost 7 bases, and 6 bases had no gene match. Germline loops: CDR1 LNHDA, CDR2 SQIVND (reference sequence). CDR3 in DNA: TGTGCCAGTAACAGGGGTTCCTTAGCTTTCTTT. It specifies CASNRGSLAFF.

J is TRBJ2-1 and V is TRBV7-3, with a weak D call TRBD1 (6 bases). The CDR3 spans 13 residues. V lost 7 bases and J lost 7, with 14 bases in between. The germline V gene encodes CDR1 SGHTA and CDR2 FQGTGA. The CDR3 DNA reads TGTGCCAGCAAAGGACCGGACAGAAATGAGCAGTTCTTC. Amino acid sequence: CASKGPDRNEQFF.

The chain has TRBV10-1 and TRBJ2-5; TRBD1 might be the D (5 bases). Trimming left V 4 bases short and J 2 bases short, with 8 bases between. The CDR3 has 13 amino acids. Germline CDR1 reads WNHNN; CDR2 reads SYGVQD (reference sequence). The CDR3 here is CASSGQIQETQYF. CDR3 sequence (DNA): TGCGCCAGCAGTGGACAGATTCAAGAGACCCAGTACTTC.

CDR3 residues: CASRKNEGNEQYF. The CDR3 DNA reads as TGTGCCAGCAGAAAAAATGAGGGAAACGAGCAGTACTTC. J is TRBJ2-7 and V is TRBV6-5; possible D gene TRBD2, 5 bases. The CDR3 contains 13 residues. V lost 6 bases to trimming and J lost 5 bases, with 14 bases between them. Germline V CDR1 and CDR2: MNHEY, SVGAGI.

The V gene is TRBV3-1 (or the pseudogene TRBV3-2), the J gene TRBJ1-2, with 12 bases matching TRBD1. The germline V gene encodes CDR1 LGHDT and CDR2 YNNKEL (reference sequence). V gave up 4 bases and J gave up 0 bases; unmatched junction bases: 6. The CDR3 has 17 residues. Here the CDR3 reads CASSRPGQGASNYGYTF. Written as DNA, the CDR3 is TGTGCCAGCAGCCGTCCGGGACAGGGGGCGTCTAACTATGGCTACACCTTC.

V gene TRBV6-2 or TRBV6-3 combines with J gene TRBJ2-5, with D unclear. The length of the CDR3 is 12 residues. V lost 0 bases, J lost 4 bases, and 3 bases lay in between. The germline V gene encodes CDR1 MNHEY and CDR2 SVGEGT. This chain's CDR3 is CASSYSRETQYF. Written as DNA, the CDR3 is TGTGCCAGCAGTTACTCGAGAGAGACCCAGTACTTC.

The chain links TRBV19 to TRBJ1-3; D is ambiguous. V was pared by 1 base and J by 5 bases, with 15 bases between. Looked up from germline, CDR1 is LNHDA and CDR2 is SQIVND (reference sequence). The CDR3 has 16 residues. The CDR3 protein is CASSIGGSAERNTIYF. In DNA form, the CDR3 reads TGTGCCAGTAGTATAGGCGGCTCGGCTGAACGAAACACCATATATTTT.

The V and J genes are TRBV27 and TRBJ1-1; D may be TRBD1 (6 bases). V lost 4 bases and J lost 5, with 14 bases in between. The CDR3 covers 14 residues. The germline CDR1 and CDR2 sequences are MNHEY and SMNVEV (reference sequence). CDR3 nucleotide sequence: TGTGCCAGCAGTTCACAGGGTTTTGGGACTGAAGCTTTCTTT. Its protein is CASSSQGFGTEAFF.

The gene calls are TRBV29-1 and TRBJ1-6, with 8 bases matching TRBD1. With V trimmed by 7 bases and J by 9 bases, 11 bases remained unmatched. The CDR3 extends over 14 amino acids. CDR1 is SQVTM, CDR2 ANQGSEA, per germline. In DNA, the CDR3 is TGCAGCGCCCCGCGACAGGGGTTGGGTTCACCCCTCCACTTT. This sequence encodes CSAPRQGLGSPLHF.

This chain uses TRBV5-5 with TRBJ1-1; 8 bases are a match to TRBD1. V was pared by 4 bases and J by 3 bases, with 2 bases of the junction left unmatched. This CDR3 has 13 amino acids. Germline loops: CDR1 SGHKS, CDR2 YYEKEE (reference sequence). The CDR3 region has the DNA TGTGCCAGCAGCCGACAGGGGTACACTGAAGCTTTCTTT. This gives the protein CASSRQGYTEAFF.

The V call is TRBV5-4, the J call TRBJ1-1, with D perhaps matching TRBD1 (6 bases). Between the trimmed V and J ends, which lost 5 bases and 0 bases, there was a span of 17 bases. The CDR3 covers 16 residues. In germline, CDR1 is SGHNT, CDR2 YYREEE (reference sequence). CDR3 sequence (DNA): TGTGCCAGCAGACAGGGACGGCAGGACCTGAACACTGAAGCTTTCTTT. Encoded protein: CASRQGRQDLNTEAFF.